This entry lists 6 T cell receptor beta chains sequenced from one sample in a study of early T cells in non-severe SARS-CoV-2 infection. One entry per CDR3 protein results from TCRdb running MiXCR on the 5' RACE reads. Found here are approximately 81,000 distinct CDR3 sequences, about 14% of them singletons; the top ten hold 3% to 3.5%. The sample was whole blood. Receptors originate from an adult who was a healthcare worker with PCR-confirmed SARS-CoV-2 infection or an uninfected control (not recorded which).

The DNA for the CDR3 is TGTGCCAGCAGCCCCCTGGGGGGGGCTAGCACAGATACGCAGTATTTT. Translation: CASSPLGGASTDTQYF. The chain combines TRBV14 with TRBJ2-3; tentative D call: TRBD2 (7 bases). Germline assignment: CDR1 SGHDN and CDR2 FVKESK. Trimming took off 4 bases at V and 0 bases at J, with 14 bases between the two ends. This CDR3 has 16 amino acids.

This clonotype was counted only a few times. The chain links TRBV7-8 to TRBJ1-1; possibly TRBD1 for D (6 bases). The germline V gene has CDR1 SGHVS and CDR2 FQNEAQ. Trimming pared 5 bases from V and 4 bases from J, leaving 17 bases between. There are 15 residues in the CDR3. CDR3 amino acids: CASSLRGSGTTEAFF. CDR3 DNA sequence: TGTGCCAGCAGCCTAAGGGGGTCCGGAACCACTGAAGCTTTCTTT.

This clonotype came up a few times. This chain links TRBV20-1 with TRBJ2-7; maybe TRBD2 (7 bases). This CDR3 spans 14 amino acids. Germline CDR1 and CDR2: DFQATT and SNEGSKA (reference sequence). The V and J ends lost 3 bases and 7 bases respectively, with 19 bases between them. CDR3 region: CSARIGGQSWEQYF. The CDR3 DNA reads TGCAGTGCTAGGATCGGGGGGCAGTCGTGGGAGCAGTACTTC.

This clonotype has ten or more counts. This chain links TRBV7-9 with TRBJ2-5; the D is unclear. The V end was cut by 4 bases, the J end by 0 bases, with 12 bases between. The germline V gene encodes CDR1 SEHNR and CDR2 FQNEAQ (reference sequence). There are 15 residues in the CDR3. CDR3 residues: CASSSRWQNQETQYF. The CDR3 DNA follows: TGTGCCAGCAGCTCCCGGTGGCAGAACCAAGAGACCCAGTACTTC.

The rearrangement links TRBV20-1 to TRBJ2-4; 9 nucleotides align to TRBD2. Germline V gene data show CDR1 as DFQATT and CDR2 as SNEGSKA (reference sequence). The CDR3 sequence is 18 residues long. J lost 1 base, V lost 0 bases, and 10 bases had no gene match. CDR3 region: CSARDPAGGLGAKNIQYF. The CDR3 DNA reads as TGCAGTGCTAGAGATCCAGCGGGAGGCCTGGGGGCCAAAAACATTCAGTACTTC.

This clonotype occurred a few times. The genes are TRBV27 and TRBJ2-3, with D possibly TRBD2 on 5 matching bases. The CDR3 runs to 14 residues. V gave up 3 bases and J gave up 6 bases, with 13 bases separating them. In germline, CDR1 is MNHEY, CDR2 SMNVEV (reference sequence). The CDR3 coding sequence is TGTGCCAGCAGTTTCTCCCCGGGGTCGGATACGCAGTATTTT. This sequence encodes CASSFSPGSDTQYF.